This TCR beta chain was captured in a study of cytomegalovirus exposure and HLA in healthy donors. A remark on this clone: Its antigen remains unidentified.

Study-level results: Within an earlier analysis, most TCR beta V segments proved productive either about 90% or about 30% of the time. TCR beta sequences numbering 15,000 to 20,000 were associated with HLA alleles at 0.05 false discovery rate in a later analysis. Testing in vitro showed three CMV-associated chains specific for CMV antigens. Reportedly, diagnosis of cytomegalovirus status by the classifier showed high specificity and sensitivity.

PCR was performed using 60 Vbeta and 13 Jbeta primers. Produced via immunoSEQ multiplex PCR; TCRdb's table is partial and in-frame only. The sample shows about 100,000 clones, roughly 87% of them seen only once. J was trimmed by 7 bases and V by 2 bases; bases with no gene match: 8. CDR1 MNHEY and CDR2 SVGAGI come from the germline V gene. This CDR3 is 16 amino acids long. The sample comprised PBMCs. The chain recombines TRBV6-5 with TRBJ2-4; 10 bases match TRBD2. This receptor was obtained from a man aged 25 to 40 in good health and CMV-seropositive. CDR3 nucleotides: TGTGCCAGCAGTTACCTCAGCGGGGGGGCCCGGAACATTCAGTACTTC. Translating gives CASSYLSGGARNIQYF.